This T cell receptor beta chain is drawn from a study of blood T cell repertoires in COVID-19. Study details: Sites in the United States, Italy and Spain provided acute and convalescent COVID-19 samples. The cDNA or gDNA used as material had been derived from T cells, B-cell-depleted T cells, or PBMCs.

V dropped 2 bases and J dropped 3 bases, with 5 bases sitting between them. This CDR3 has 13 residues. Germline CDR1 MNHEY, CDR2 SVGEGT. In the authors' methods: The assay estimated nucleated cells by amplifying reference gene primers. TCRdb's table, derived via immunoSEQ multiplex PCR, lists solely in-frame clones and lacks some. V and J calls and clone size come straight from that table; D and trimming were deduced from the DNA. The repertoire holds 62,000 or so clones, with 80% to 90% as singletons. Sample: peripheral blood. The chain has TRBV6-2 or TRBV6-3 and TRBJ2-1; no clear D gene. The clonotype originates from a human donor in a cohort sampled during active COVID-19. CDR3 nucleotides: TGTGCCAGCAGTTACCTAGACTACAATGAGCAGTTCTTC. This codes for CASSYLDYNEQFF.